This T cell receptor (beta chain) came from a study of Ad26.COV2.S vaccination and SARS-CoV-2 variants. Study-level background: Of the COV1001 trial arms, the Ad26.COV2.S arm included the donor.

Measured with immunoSEQ multiplex PCR; TCRdb has only the in-frame clones, and not every one. The table records about 350,000 clones, about 86% of them present only once. Regarding treatment: some 20 received Ad26.COV2.S at low or high dose, single or two shots; roughly 5 received placebo; per-sample allocation not given. Specimens were obtained on day 63 following the first vaccine or placebo injection. Trimming took 2 bases from V and 7 from J, leaving 15 bases between them. The CDR3 sequence is 15 residues long. CDR1 is GTSNPN, CDR2 SVGIG, per germline (reference sequence). Sequencing was performed on peripheral blood, taken in a trial of Ad26.COV2.S vaccine versus placebo. The rearrangement joins TRBV30 to TRBJ2-6, with D possibly TRBD1 on 6 matching bases. The clonotype was recovered from a person aged 18-65 years who received the Ad26.COV2.S COVID-19 vaccine or a placebo. CDR3 sequence reads: CAWSRWGRLANVLTF. The CDR3 bases are TGTGCCTGGAGTAGGTGGGGGCGCCTAGCCAACGTCCTGACTTTC. The entire variable domain, with the rest obtained from reference TRBV30 and TRBJ2-6, is as follows: SQTIHQWPATLVQPVGSPLSLECTVEGTSNPNLYWYRQAAGRGLQLLFYSVGIGQISSEVPQNLSASRPQDRQFILSSKKLLLSDSGFYLCAWSRWGRLANVLTFGAGSRLTVL.